This section outlines one T cell receptor beta chain sequence together with its context. In the original processing: Nucleated cell number was recorded as an estimate derived from reference gene primer amplification. Assay used: immunoSEQ multiplex PCR; TCRdb lists only in-frame clones, some missing. The DNA was the basis for D and trimming; V, J and clone size are from that table. Here the sample spans about 28,000 clones, roughly 84% being singletons. This sample is drawn from a study of blood T cell repertoires in COVID-19. Study information: Samples of COVID-19 (acute and convalescent) were obtained from the United States, Italy and Spain.

The CDR3 is 13 amino acids. V shed 8 bases, J shed 0 bases, and the junction held 0 bases outside the gene matches. In germline, CDR1 is MRHNA, CDR2 SNTAGT. The V gene is TRBV6-4, the J gene TRBJ2-2, with TRBD2 matching 7 bases. What was sequenced was peripheral blood. This receptor was taken from a man between 70 and 80 years old with active COVID-19. Here the CDR3 reads CASGGANTGELFF. The CDR3, as DNA: TGTGCCAGCGGGGGGGCGAACACCGGGGAGCTGTTTTTT.